This T cell receptor (beta chain) was observed in a study of Ad26.COV2.S vaccination and SARS-CoV-2 variants. The overall study: The donor belonged to the COV1001 Ad26.COV2.S trial arm.

Libraries were prepared by immunoSEQ multiplex PCR; TCRdb keeps only in-frame clonotypes and omits some of them. The profile covers hundreds of thousands of clones, with 80% to 90% appearing a single time and around 2.6% taken by the ten largest. Indicated treatment: around 19 received Ad26.COV2.S at low or high dose, single or two shots; 5 received placebo; per-sample allocation not given. The samples were gathered on day 63 after the first injection of vaccine or placebo. This clone appeared a single time. This specimen consisted of peripheral blood, obtained in a trial of Ad26.COV2.S vaccine versus placebo. This receptor was obtained from a person between 18 and 65 years old who received the Ad26.COV2.S COVID-19 vaccine or a placebo.

The CDR3 DNA reads as TGTGCCAGCAGCTTACTGCTGGGGAGCCCCCTCCACTTT. Translating gives CASSLLLGSPLHF. The chain recombines TRBV7-2 with TRBJ1-6, with D unresolved. Trimming cost V 2 bases and J 13 bases, with 12 bases left between them. Germline-derived CDR1 and CDR2 are SGHTA and FQGNSA. The CDR3 consists of 13 residues.